This T cell receptor beta chain was documented in a study of T cell responses to AZD1222 COVID-19 vaccine. Overall study findings and caveats: None of the repertoires were sampled until the peak T cell response had passed. At study baseline, merely more than 5 AZD1222 recipients were seropositive.

Measured with immunoSEQ multiplex PCR; TCRdb has only the in-frame clones, and not every one. The sample consists of 150,000 to 200,000 clones, about 92% of them appearing once. Comment on this clone: The antigen is unknown.

The CDR3 is 16 residues long. The trim removed 4 bases at V and 6 bases at J, leaving 13 bases unmatched. CDR1 and CDR2 from the germline V gene are LNHDA and SQIVND (reference sequence). The source was peripheral blood, collected 28 days after the second AZD1222 dose. This sequence was found in an adult who received the AZD1222 COVID-19 vaccine. This rearrangement joins TRBV19 to TRBJ1-2, with 8 bases identical to TRBD1. The chain's CDR3 is CASSTVMGTGGHGYTF. CDR3 DNA sequence: TGTGCCAGTAGTACGGTTATGGGGACAGGAGGCCATGGCTACACCTTC.